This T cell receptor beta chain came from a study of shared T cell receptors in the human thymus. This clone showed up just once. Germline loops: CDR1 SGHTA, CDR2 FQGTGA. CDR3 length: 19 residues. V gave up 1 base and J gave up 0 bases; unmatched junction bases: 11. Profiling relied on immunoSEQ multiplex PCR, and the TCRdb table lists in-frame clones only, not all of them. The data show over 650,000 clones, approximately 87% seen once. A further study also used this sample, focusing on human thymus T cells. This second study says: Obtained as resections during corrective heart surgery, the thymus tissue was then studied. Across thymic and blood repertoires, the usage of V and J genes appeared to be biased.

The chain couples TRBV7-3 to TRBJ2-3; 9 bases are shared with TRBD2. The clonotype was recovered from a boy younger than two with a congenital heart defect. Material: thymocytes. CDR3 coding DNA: TGTGCCAGCAGCTTAAGGGTAGCGGGGGACCGTACAAGCACAGATACGCAGTATTTT. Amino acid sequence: CASSLRVAGDRTSTDTQYF.